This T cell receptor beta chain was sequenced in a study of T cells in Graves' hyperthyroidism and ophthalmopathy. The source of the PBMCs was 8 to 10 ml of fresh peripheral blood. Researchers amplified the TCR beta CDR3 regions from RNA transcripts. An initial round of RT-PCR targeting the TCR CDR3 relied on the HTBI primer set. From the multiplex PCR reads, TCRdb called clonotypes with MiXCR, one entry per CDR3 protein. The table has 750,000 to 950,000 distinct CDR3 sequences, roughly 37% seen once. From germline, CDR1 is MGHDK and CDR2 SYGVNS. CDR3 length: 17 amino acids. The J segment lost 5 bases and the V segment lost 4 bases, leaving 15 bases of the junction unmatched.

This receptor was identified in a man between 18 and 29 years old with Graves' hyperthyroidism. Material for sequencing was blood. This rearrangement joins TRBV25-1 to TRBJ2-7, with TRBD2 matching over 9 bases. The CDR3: CASSARGIAGDLHEQYF. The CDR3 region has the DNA TGTGCCAGCAGTGCTAGAGGTATAGCGGGAGACCTCCACGAGCAGTACTTC.